The clone carrying this T cell receptor (beta chain) was counted a single time. This specimen comes from a study of T cell changes during pregnancy in multiple sclerosis. Sequencing was performed with immunoSEQ multiplex PCR; in TCRdb, only in-frame clones are kept and a portion is missing. The profile covers approximately 29,000 clones, with roughly nine tenths appearing a single time and around 0.8% taken by the ten largest. This clonotype originated in a female donor with multiple sclerosis, enrolled in a pregnancy study. The sequencing here drew on CD4+ T cells from peripheral blood mononuclear cells, taken in the second trimester of pregnancy.

The CDR3 region has the DNA TGCGCCAGCAGCTTGTTTGAGGTGAACACTGAAGCTTTCTTT. This codes for CASSLFEVNTEAFF. The J gene is TRBJ1-1, the V gene TRBV5-1; the D is unclear. Trimming removed 1 base from V and 0 bases from J, with 7 bases in between. The CDR3 runs 14 residues. From germline, CDR1 is SGHRS and CDR2 YFSETQ.